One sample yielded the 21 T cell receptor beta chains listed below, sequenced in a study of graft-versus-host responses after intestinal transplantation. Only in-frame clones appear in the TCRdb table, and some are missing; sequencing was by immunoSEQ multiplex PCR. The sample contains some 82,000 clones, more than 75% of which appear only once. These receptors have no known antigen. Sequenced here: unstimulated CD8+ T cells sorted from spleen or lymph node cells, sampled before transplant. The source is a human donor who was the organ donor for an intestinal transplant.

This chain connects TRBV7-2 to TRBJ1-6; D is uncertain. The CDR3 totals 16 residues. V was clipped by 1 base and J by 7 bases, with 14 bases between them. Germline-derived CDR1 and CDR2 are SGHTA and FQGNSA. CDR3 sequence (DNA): TGTGCCAGCAGCTTAGTATTGTTGTGGCGGAATTCACCCCTCCACTTT. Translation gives CASSLVLLWRNSPLHF.

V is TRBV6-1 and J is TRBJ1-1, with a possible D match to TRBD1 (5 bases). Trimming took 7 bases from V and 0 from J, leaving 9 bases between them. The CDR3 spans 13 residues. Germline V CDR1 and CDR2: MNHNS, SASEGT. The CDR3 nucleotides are TGTGCCAGCAACCCGACAGTGAACACTGAAGCTTTCTTT. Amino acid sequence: CASNPTVNTEAFF.

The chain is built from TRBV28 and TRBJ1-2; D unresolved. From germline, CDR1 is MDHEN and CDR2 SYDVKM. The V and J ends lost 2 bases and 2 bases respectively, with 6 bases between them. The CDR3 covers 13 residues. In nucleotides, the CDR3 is TGTGCCAGCAGTTTAAGAGAAAACTATGGCTACACCTTC. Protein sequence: CASSLRENYGYTF.

CDR3 protein: CASKGGGAQFF. CDR3 in DNA: TGTGCCAGCAAAGGAGGGGGGGCCCAATTCTTC. The V call is TRBV27, the J call TRBJ2-1; the D gene is possibly TRBD2 (7 bases). The CDR3 consists of 11 residues. Trimming removed 7 bases at V and 16 bases at J, with 17 bases between. The germline gives CDR1 MNHEY, CDR2 SMNVEV (reference sequence).

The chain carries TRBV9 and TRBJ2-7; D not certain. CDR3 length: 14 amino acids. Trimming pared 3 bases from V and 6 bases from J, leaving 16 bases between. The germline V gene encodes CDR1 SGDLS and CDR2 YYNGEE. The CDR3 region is CASSGADLAGEQYF. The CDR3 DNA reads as TGTGCCAGCAGCGGGGCCGACCTGGCAGGCGAGCAGTACTTC.

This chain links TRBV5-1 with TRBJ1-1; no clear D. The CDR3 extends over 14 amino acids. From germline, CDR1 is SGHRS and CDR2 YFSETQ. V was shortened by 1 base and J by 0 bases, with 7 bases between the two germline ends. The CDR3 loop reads CASSLYSLNTEAFF. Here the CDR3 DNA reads TGCGCCAGCAGCTTGTACAGCTTGAACACTGAAGCTTTCTTT.

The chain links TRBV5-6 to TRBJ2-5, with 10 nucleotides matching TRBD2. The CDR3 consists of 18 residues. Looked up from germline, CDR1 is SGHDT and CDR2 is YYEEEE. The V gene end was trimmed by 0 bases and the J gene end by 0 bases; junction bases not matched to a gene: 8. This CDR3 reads CASSLGTLAGAYQETQYF. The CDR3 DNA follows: TGTGCCAGCAGCTTGGGGACCCTAGCGGGGGCGTACCAAGAGACCCAGTACTTC. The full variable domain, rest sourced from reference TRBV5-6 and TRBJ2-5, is DAGVTQSPTHLIKTRGQQVTLRCSPKSGHDTVSWYQQALGQGPQFIFQYYEEEERQRGNFPDRFSGHQFPNYSSELNVNALLLGDSALYLCASSLGTLAGAYQETQYFGPGTRLLVL.

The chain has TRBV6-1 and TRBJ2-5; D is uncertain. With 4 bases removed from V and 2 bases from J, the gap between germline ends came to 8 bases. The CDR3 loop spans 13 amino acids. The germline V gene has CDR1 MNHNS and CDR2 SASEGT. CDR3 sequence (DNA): TGTGCCAGCAGTGTTGCAGAACAAGAGACCCAGTACTTC. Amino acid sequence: CASSVAEQETQYF.

The CDR3 bases are TGTGCCATCAGCCGATCGGCAGGGCTCACTGAAGCTTTCTTT. It encodes CAISRSAGLTEAFF. V is TRBV10-3 and J is TRBJ1-1, with D possibly matching TRBD1 (5 bases). Germline loops: CDR1 ENHRY, CDR2 SYGVKD. The CDR3 is 14 amino acids. The V end lost 6 bases, the J end lost 4 bases, and 15 bases lay between the germline ends.

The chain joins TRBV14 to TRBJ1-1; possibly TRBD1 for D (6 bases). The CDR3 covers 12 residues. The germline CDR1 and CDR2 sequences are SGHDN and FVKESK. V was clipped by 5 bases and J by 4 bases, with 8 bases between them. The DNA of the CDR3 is TGTGCCAGCAGCGCAGGGGTCACTGAAGCTTTCTTT. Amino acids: CASSAGVTEAFF.

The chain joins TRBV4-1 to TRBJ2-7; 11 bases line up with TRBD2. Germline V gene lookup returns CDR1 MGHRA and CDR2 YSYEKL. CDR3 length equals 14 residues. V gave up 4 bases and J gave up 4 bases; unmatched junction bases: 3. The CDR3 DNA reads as TGCGCCAGCAGCCCGAGGACTAGCGGGTACGAGCAGTACTTC. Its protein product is CASSPRTSGYEQYF.

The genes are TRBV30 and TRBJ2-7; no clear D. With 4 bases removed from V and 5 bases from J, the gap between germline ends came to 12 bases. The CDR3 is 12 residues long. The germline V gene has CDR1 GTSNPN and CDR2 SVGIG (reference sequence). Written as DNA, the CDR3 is TGTGCCTGGAAGTCGGCGTCCCACGAGCAGTACTTC. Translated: CAWKSASHEQYF.

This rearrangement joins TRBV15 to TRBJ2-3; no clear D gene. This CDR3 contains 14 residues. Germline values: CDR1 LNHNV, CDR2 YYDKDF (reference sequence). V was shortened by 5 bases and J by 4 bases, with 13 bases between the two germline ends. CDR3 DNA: TGTGCCACCAGCGGCTCCTTTAGGTCAGATACGCAGTATTTT. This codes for CATSGSFRSDTQYF.

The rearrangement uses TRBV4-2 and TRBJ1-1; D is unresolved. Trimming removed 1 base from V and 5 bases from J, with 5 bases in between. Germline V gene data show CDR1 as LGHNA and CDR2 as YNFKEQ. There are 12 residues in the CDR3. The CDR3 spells CASSQVGTEAFF. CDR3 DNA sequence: TGTGCCAGCAGCCAAGTAGGTACTGAAGCTTTCTTT.

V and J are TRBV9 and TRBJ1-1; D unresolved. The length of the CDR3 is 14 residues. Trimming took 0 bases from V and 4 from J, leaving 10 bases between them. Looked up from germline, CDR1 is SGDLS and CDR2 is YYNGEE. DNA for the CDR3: TGTGCCAGCAGCGTAGAATGGTTGGGCACTGAAGCTTTCTTT. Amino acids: CASSVEWLGTEAFF.

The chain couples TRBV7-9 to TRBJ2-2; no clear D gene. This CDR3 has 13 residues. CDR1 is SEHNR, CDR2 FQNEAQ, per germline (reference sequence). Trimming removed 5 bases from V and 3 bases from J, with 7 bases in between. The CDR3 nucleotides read TGTGCCAGCAGCCCCCCCGACACCGGGGAGCTGTTTTTT. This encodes CASSPPDTGELFF.

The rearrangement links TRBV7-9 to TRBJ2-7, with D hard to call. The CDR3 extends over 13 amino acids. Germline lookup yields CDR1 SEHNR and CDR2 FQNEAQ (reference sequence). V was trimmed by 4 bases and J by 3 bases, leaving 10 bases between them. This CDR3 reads CASSYYTGYEQYF. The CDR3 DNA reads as TGTGCCAGCAGCTATTACACGGGCTACGAGCAGTACTTC.

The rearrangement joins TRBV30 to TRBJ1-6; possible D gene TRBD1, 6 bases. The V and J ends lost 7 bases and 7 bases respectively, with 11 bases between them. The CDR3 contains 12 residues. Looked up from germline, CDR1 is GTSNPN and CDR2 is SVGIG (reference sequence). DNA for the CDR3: TGTGCCTTGGGGGCACGGAATTCACCCCTCCACTTT. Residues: CALGARNSPLHF.

CDR3 amino acids: CAISGTVNTEAFF. CDR3 DNA sequence: TGTGCCATCAGTGGGACAGTGAACACTGAAGCTTTCTTT. The chain has TRBV10-3 and TRBJ1-1; D is perhaps TRBD1 (6 bases). CDR1 is ENHRY, CDR2 SYGVKD, per germline. The germline V and J ends were trimmed by 4 bases and 0 bases, with 6 bases remaining between them. The CDR3 sequence is 13 residues long.

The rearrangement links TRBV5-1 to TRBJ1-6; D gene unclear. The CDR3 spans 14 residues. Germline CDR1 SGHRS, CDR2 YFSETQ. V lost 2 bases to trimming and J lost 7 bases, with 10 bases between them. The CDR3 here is CASSFHPYNSPLHF. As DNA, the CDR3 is TGCGCCAGCAGCTTTCACCCGTACAATTCACCCCTCCACTTT.

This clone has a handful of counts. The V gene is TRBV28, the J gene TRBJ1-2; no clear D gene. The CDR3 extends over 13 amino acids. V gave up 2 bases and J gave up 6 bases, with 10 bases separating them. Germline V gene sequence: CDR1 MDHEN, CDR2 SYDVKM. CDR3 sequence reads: CASSLIGVDGYTF. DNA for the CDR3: TGTGCCAGCAGTTTAATCGGGGTCGATGGCTACACCTTC.